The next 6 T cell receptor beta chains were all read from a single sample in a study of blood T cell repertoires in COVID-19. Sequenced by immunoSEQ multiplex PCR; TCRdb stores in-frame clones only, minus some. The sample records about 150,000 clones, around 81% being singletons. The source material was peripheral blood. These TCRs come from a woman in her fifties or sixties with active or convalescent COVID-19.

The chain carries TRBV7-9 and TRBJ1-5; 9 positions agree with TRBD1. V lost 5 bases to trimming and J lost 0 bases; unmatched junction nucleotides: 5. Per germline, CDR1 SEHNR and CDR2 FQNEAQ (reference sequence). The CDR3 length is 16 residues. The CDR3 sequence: CASSTPGQGSNQPQHF. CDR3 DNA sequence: TGTGCCAGCAGCACTCCGGGACAGGGTAGCAATCAGCCCCAGCATTTT.

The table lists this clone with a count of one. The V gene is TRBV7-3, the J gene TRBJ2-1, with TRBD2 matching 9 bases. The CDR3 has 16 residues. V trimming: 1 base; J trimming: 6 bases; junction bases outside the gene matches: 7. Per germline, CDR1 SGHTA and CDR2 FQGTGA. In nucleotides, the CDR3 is TGTGCCAGCAGCTTAAGGCCTAGCGGGACTGGCAATGAGCAGTTCTTC. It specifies CASSLRPSGTGNEQFF.

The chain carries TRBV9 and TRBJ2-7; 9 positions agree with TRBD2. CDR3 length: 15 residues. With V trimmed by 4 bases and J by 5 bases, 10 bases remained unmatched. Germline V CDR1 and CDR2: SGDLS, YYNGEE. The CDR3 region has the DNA TGTGCCAGCAGCTATAGCGGGAGACAAGATAACGAGCAGTACTTC. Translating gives CASSYSGRQDNEQYF.

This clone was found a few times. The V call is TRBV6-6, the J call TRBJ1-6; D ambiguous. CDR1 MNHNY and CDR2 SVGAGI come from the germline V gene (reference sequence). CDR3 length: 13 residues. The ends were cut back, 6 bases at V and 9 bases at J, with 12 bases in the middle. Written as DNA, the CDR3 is TGTGCCAGCAGAGCCCGGGAGGGTTCACCCCTCCACTTT. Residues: CASRAREGSPLHF.

Written as DNA, the CDR3 is TGTGCCAGTAGTCCCCGGTCGGGAGGTTCCTACGAGCAGTACGTC. Protein: CASSPRSGGSYEQYV. The V and J genes are TRBV19 and TRBJ2-7, with TRBD2 matching over 7 bases. The J segment lost 1 base and the V segment lost 5 bases, leaving 8 bases of the junction unmatched. The CDR3 length is 15 residues. In germline, CDR1 is LNHDA, CDR2 SQIVND (reference sequence).

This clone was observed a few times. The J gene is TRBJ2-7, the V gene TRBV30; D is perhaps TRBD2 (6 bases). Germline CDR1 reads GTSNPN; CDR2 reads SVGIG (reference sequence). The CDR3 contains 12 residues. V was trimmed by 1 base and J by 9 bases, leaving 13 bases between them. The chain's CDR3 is CAWSGRVSAQYF. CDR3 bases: TGTGCCTGGAGTGGGAGGGTGTCGGCGCAGTACTTC. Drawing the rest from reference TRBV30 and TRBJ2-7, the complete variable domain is SQTIHQWPATLVQPVGSPLSLECTVEGTSNPNLYWYRQAAGRGLQLLFYSVGIGQISSEVPQNLSASRPQDRQFILSSKKLLLSDSGFYLCAWSGRVSAQYFGPGTRLTVT.